The clone carrying this T cell receptor (beta chain) was picked up one time. This record belongs to a study of blood T cell repertoires in COVID-19. Study-wide context: Both acute and convalescent COVID-19 samples were obtained from the United States, Italy and Spain.

The CDR3 consists of 12 residues. V was clipped by 7 bases and J by 5 bases, with 10 bases between them. The V gene's germline CDR1 is MDHEN and CDR2 SYDVKM. Clones were sequenced by immunoSEQ multiplex PCR, and TCRdb holds only the in-frame ones, with some missing. This sample yields about 270,000 clones, of which 70% to 90% are seen a single time; approximately 4% belongs to the top ten. Donors were grouped by their self-reported clinical history. The gene calls are TRBV28 and TRBJ2-3; TRBD2 might be the D (5 bases). This TCR was sampled from a woman in her twenties or thirties with acute COVID-19. The sequencing sample was made of PBMCs or T cells enriched from blood (not recorded which). This CDR3 reads CASNAGKDTQYF. The CDR3 DNA follows: TGTGCCAGCAACGCGGGCAAAGATACGCAGTATTTT. Full variable domain (outside the CDR3, taken from reference TRBV28 and TRBJ2-3): DVKVTQSSRYLVKRTGEKVFLECVQDMDHENMFWYRQDPGLGLRLIYFSYDVKMKEKGDIPEGYSVSREKKERFSLILESASTNQTSMYLCASNAGKDTQYFGPGTRLTVL.